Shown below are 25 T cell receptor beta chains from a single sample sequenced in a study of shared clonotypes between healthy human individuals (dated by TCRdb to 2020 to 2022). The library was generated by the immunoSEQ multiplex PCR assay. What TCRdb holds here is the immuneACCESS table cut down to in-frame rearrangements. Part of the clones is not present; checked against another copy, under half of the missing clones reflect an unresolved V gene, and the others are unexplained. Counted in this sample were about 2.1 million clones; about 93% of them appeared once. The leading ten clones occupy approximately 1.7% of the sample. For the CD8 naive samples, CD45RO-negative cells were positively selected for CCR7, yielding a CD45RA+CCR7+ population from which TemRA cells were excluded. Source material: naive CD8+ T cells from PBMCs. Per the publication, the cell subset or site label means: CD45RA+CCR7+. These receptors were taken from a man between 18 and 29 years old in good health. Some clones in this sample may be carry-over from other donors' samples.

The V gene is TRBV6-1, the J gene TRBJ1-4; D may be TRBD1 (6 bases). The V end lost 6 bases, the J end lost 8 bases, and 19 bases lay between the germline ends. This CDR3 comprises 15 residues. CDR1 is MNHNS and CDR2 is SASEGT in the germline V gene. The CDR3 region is CASRGKQGGEEKLFF. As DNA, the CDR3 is TGTGCCAGCAGGGGGAAACAGGGTGGGGAAGAAAAACTGTTTTTT.

The CDR3 protein is CASSVPQGARLPAFF. The CDR3 DNA reads TGTGCCAGCAGCGTGCCCCAGGGGGCACGACTCCCGGCTTTCTTT. The J gene is TRBJ1-1, the V gene TRBV11-3, with 8 bases lining up with TRBD1. The CDR3 totals 15 residues. V gave up 5 bases and J gave up 11 bases; unmatched junction bases: 16. Per the germline V gene, CDR1 is SGHNT and CDR2 is YENEEA.

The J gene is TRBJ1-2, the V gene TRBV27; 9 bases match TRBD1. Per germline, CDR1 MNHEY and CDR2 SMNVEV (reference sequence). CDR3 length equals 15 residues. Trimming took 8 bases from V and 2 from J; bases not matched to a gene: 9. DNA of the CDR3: TGTGCCAGCCGGGACAGGGTATCGGGAAACTATGGCTACACCTTC. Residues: CASRDRVSGNYGYTF.

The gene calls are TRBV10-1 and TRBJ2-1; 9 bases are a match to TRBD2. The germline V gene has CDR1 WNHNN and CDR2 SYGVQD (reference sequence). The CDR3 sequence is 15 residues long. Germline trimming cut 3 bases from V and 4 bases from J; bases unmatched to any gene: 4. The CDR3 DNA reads TGCGCCAGCAGTGATACCAGCGGGAGGTACAATGAGCAGTTCTTC. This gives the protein CASSDTSGRYNEQFF.

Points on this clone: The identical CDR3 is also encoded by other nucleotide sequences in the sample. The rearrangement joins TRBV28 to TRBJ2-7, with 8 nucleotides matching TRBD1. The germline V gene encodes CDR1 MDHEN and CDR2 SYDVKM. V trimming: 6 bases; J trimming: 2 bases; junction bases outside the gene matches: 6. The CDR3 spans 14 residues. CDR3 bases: TGTGCCAGCAGAAGAGGACAGGGAGCCTACGAGCAGTACTTC. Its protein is CASRRGQGAYEQYF.

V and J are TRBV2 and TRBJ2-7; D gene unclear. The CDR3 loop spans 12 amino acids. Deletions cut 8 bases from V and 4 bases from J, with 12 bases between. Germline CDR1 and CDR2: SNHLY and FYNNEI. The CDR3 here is CASLLPGYEQYF. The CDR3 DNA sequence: TGTGCCAGCTTGCTCCCCGGGTACGAGCAGTACTTC. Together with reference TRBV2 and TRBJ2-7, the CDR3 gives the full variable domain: EPEVTQTPSHQVTQMGQEVILRCVPISNHLYFYWYRQILGQKVEFLVSFYNNEISEKSEIFDDQFSVERPDGSNFTLKIRSTKLEDSAMYFCASLLPGYEQYFGPGTRLTVT.

As DNA, the CDR3 is TGTGCCAGCAGCTCAGAACCGGGACAGCCGTTTGAGCAGTACTTC. Its translation is CASSSEPGQPFEQYF. The chain has TRBV7-8 and TRBJ2-7, with TRBD1 matching 7 bases. CDR1 is SGHVS and CDR2 is FQNEAQ in the germline V gene. The J segment lost 7 bases and the V segment lost 4 bases, leaving 13 bases of the junction unmatched. CDR3 length equals 15 residues. Full variable domain (remainder filled in from reference TRBV7-8 and TRBJ2-7): GAGVSQSPRYKVAKRGQDVALRCDPISGHVSLFWYQQALGQGPEFLTYFQNEAQLDKSGLPSDRFFAERPEGSVSTLKIQRTQQEDSAVYLCASSSEPGQPFEQYFGPGTRLTVT.

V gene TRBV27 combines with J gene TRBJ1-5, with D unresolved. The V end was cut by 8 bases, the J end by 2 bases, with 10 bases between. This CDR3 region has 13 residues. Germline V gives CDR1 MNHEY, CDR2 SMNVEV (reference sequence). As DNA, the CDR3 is TGTGCCAGCCGACTTCGTGGCAATCAGCCCCAGCATTTT. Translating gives CASRLRGNQPQHF.

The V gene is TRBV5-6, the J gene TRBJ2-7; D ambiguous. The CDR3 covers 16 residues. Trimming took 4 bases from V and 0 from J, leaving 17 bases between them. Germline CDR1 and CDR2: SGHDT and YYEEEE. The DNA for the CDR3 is TGTGCCAGCAGCGGAACCACAGTAGATCCCTCCTACGAGCAGTACTTC. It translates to CASSGTTVDPSYEQYF. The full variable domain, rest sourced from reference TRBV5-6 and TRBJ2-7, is DAGVTQSPTHLIKTRGQQVTLRCSPKSGHDTVSWYQQALGQGPQFIFQYYEEEERQRGNFPDRFSGHQFPNYSSELNVNALLLGDSALYLCASSGTTVDPSYEQYFGPGTRLTVT.

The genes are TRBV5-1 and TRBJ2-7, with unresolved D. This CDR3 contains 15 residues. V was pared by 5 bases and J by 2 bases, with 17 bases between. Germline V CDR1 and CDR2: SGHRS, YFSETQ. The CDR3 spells CASRATGLPTYEQYF. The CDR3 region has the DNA TGCGCCAGCAGGGCCACCGGGCTCCCGACCTACGAGCAGTACTTC. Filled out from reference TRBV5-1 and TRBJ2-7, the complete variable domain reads KAGVTQTPRYLIKTRGQQVTLSCSPISGHRSVSWYQQTPGQGLQFLFEYFSETQRNKGNFPGRFSGRQFSNSRSEMNVSTLELGDSALYLCASRATGLPTYEQYFGPGTRLTVT.

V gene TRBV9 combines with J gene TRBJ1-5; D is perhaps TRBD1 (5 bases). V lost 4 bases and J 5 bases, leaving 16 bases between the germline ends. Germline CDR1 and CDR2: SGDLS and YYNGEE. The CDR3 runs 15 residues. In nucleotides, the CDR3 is TGTGCCAGCAGCTTGGGACCTAGGGACGATCAGCCCCAGCATTTT. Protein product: CASSLGPRDDQPQHF.

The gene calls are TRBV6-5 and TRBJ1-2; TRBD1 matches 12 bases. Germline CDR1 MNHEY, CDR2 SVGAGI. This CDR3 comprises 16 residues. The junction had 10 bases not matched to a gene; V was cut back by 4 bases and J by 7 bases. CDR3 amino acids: CASSSLRDRGRRGYTF. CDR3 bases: TGTGCCAGCAGTTCCCTTCGGGACAGGGGGCGTCGTGGCTACACCTTC.

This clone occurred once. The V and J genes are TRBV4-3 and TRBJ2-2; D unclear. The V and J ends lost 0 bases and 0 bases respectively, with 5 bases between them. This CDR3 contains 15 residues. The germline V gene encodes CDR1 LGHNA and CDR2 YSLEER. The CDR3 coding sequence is TGCGCCAGCAGCCAAGATCTGACGAACACCGGGGAGCTGTTTTTT. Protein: CASSQDLTNTGELFF.

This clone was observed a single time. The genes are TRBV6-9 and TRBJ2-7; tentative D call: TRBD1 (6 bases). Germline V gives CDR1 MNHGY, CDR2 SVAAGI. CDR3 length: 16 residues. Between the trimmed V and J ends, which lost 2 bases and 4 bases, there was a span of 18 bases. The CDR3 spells CASSYEGNRQVYEQYF. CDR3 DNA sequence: TGTGCCAGCAGTTATGAGGGCAATAGACAGGTTTACGAGCAGTACTTC.

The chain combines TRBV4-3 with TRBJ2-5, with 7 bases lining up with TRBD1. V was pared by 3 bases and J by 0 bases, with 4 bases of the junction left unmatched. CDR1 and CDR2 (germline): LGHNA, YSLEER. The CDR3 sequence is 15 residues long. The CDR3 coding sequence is TGCGCCAGCAGCCACGGCCAGGGGGACCAAGAGACCCAGTACTTC. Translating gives CASSHGQGDQETQYF.

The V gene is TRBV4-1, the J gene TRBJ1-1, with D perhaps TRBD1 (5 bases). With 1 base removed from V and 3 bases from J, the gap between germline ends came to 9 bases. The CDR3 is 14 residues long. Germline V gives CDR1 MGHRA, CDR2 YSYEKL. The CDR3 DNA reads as TGCGCCAGCAGCCAAGGGGGCACGGACACTGAAGCTTTCTTT. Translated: CASSQGGTDTEAFF.

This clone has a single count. CDR3 nucleotides: TGCAGCGCTCAGACAGGTTACTATGGCTACACCTTC. Its translation is CSAQTGYYGYTF. The V call is TRBV29-1, the J call TRBJ1-2; a weak D match, TRBD1 (6 bases). CDR1 is SQVTM and CDR2 is ANQGSEA in the germline V gene. CDR3 length: 12 amino acids. Trimming took 7 bases from V and 3 from J, leaving 12 bases between them.

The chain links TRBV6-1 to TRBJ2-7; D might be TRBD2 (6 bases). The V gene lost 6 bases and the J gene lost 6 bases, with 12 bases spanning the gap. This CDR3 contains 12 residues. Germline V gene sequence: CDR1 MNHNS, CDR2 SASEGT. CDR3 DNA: TGTGCCAGCAGGCTACGGGAGATCGAGCAGTACTTC. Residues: CASRLREIEQYF.

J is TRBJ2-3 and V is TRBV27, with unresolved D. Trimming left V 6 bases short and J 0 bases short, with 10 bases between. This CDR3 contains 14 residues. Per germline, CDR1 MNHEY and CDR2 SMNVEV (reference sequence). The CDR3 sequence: CASSSLSSTDTQYF. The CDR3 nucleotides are TGTGCCAGCAGCTCCCTTTCTAGCACAGATACGCAGTATTTT.

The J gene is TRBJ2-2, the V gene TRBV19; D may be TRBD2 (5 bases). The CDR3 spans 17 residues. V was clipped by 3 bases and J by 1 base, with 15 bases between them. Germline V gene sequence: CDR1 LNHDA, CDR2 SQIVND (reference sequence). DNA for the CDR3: TGTGCCAGTAGTATCAGTCGGGAACTTGAGAACACCGGGGAGCTGTTTTTT. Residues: CASSISRELENTGELFF.

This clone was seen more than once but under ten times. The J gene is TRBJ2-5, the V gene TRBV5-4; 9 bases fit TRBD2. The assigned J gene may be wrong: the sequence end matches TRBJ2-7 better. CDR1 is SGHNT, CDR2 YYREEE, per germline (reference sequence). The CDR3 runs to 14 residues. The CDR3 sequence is CASSLDSGSYEQYF. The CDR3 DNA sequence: TGTGCCAGCAGCTTGGATAGCGGGAGCTACGAGCAGTACTTC.

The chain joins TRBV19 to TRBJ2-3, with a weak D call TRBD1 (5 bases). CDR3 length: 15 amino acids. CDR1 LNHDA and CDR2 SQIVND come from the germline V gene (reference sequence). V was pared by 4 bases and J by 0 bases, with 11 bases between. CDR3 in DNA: TGTGCCAGTAGTAAGGGGCCTGGTAGCACAGATACGCAGTATTTT. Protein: CASSKGPGSTDTQYF.

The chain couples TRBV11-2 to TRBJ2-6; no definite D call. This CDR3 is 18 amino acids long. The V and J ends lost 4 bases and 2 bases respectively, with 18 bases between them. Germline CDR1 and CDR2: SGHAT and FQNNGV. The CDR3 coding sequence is TGTGCCAGCAGCTCTTCACCCGTGGGTACTGCTGGGGCCAACGTCCTGACTTTC. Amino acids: CASSSSPVGTAGANVLTF.

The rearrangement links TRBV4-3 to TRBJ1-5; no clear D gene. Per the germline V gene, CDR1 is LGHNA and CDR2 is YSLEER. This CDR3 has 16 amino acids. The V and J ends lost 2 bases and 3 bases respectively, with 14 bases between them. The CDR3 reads CASSQRVGGDNQPQHF. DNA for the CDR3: TGCGCCAGCAGCCAAAGGGTCGGCGGGGACAATCAGCCCCAGCATTTT.

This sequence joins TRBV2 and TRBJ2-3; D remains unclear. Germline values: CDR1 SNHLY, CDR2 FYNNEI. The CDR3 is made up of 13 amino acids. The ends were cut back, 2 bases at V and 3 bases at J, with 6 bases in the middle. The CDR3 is CASSEPRTDTQYF. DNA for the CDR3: TGTGCCAGCAGTGAACCCAGAACAGATACGCAGTATTTT.